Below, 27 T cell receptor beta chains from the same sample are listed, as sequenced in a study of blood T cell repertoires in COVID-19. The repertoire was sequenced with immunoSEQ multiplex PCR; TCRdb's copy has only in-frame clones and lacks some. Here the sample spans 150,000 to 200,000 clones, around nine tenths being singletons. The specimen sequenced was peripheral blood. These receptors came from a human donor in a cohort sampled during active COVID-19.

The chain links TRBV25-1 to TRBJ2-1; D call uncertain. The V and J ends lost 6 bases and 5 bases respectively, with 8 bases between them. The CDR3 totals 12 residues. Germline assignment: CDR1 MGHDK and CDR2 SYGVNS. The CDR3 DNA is TGTGCCAGCAGAACAGACCACAATGAGCAGTTCTTC. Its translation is CASRTDHNEQFF.

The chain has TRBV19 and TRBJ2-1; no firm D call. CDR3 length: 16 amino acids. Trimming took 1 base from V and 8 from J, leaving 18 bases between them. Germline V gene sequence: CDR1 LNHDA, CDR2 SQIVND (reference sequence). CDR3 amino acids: CASSIVLGFVDDEQFF. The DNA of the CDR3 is TGTGCCAGTAGTATAGTGCTAGGCTTTGTTGACGATGAGCAGTTCTTC.

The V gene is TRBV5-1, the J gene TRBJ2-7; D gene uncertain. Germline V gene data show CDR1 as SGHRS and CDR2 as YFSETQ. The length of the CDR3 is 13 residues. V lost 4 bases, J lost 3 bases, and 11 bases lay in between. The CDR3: CASSPGSGYEQYF. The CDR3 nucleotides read TGCGCCAGCAGCCCCGGTTCGGGCTACGAGCAGTACTTC.

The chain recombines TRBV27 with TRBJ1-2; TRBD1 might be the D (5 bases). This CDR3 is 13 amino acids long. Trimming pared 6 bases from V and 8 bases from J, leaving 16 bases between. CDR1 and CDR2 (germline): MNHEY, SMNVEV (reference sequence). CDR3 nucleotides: TGTGCCAGCAGGACCCCGGGGGGAGGGGGCTACACCTTC. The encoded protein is CASRTPGGGGYTF.

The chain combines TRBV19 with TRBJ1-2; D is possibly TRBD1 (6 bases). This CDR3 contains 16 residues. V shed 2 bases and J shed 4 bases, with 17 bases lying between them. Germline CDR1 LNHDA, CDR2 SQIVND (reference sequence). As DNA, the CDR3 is TGTGCCAGTAGTATATCCGGGGGGCAGTTACCCTATGGCTACACCTTC. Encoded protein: CASSISGGQLPYGYTF.

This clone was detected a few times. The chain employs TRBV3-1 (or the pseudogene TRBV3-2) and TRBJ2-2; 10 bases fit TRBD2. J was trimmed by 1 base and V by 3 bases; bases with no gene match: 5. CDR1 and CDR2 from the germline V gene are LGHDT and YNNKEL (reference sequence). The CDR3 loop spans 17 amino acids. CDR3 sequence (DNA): TGTGCCAGCAGCCATTCTAGCGGGAGCCGGAACACCGGGGAGCTGTTTTTT. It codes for CASSHSSGSRNTGELFF.

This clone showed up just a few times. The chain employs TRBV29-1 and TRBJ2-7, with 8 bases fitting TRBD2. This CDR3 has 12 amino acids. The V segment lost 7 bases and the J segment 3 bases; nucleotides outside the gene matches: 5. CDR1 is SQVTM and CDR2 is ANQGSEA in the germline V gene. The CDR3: CSGIGGDYEQYF. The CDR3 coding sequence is TGCAGCGGCATCGGGGGGGACTACGAGCAGTACTTC.

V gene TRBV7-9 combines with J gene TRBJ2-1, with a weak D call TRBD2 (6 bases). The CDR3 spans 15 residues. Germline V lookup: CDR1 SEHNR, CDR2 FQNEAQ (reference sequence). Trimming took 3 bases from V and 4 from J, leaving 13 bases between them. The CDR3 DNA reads TGTGCCAGCAGCTTTAGACTAGATGAGTACAATGAGCAGTTCTTC. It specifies CASSFRLDEYNEQFF.

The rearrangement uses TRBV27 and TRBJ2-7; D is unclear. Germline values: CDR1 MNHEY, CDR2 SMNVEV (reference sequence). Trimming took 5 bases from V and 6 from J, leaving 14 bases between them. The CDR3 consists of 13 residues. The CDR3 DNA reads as TGTGCCAGCAGTGCTACTCTGTGGGCCGAGCAGTACTTC. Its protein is CASSATLWAEQYF.

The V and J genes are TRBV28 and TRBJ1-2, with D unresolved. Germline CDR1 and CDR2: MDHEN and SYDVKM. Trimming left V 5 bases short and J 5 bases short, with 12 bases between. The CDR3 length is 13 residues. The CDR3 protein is CASSPPPGYGYTF. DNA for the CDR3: TGTGCCAGCAGTCCTCCCCCGGGGTATGGCTACACCTTC.

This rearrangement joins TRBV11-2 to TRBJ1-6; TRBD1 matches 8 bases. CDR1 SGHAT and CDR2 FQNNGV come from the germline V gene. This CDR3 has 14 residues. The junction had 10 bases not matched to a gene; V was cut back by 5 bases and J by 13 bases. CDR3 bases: TGTGCCAGCAGCCCAGGACAGGGCCCGTGGCCCCTCCACTTT. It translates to CASSPGQGPWPLHF.

The CDR3: CASSPLFSGGNTGELFF. The CDR3 nucleotides are TGTGCCAGCAGCCCTCTATTTAGCGGGGGAAACACCGGGGAGCTGTTTTTT. J is TRBJ2-2 and V is TRBV7-9; 9 nucleotides match TRBD2. Germline trimming cut 5 bases from V and 2 bases from J; bases unmatched to any gene: 9. The CDR3 extends over 17 amino acids. Per the germline V gene, CDR1 is SEHNR and CDR2 is FQNEAQ (reference sequence).

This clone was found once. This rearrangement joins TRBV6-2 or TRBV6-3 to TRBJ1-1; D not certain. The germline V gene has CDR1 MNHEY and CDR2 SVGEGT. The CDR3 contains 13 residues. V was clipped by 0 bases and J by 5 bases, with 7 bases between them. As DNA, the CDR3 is TGTGCCAGCAGTTACTCGGGCCGGACTGAAGCTTTCTTT. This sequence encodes CASSYSGRTEAFF.

The CDR3 protein is CASSPSLGIPFAQYF. The CDR3 bases are TGTGCCAGCTCCCCTTCGCTCGGGATTCCCTTCGCTCAGTACTTC. The chain joins TRBV18 to TRBJ2-4, with D perhaps TRBD2 (5 bases). The germline V gene encodes CDR1 KGHSH and CDR2 LQKENI. Deletions cut 6 bases from V and 12 bases from J, with 24 bases between. The CDR3 is made up of 15 amino acids.

CDR3 residues: CASSSGQNTGELFF. The CDR3 bases are TGTGCCAGTTCCTCGGGACAGAACACCGGGGAGCTGTTTTTT. This sequence joins TRBV28 and TRBJ2-2, with a tentative D call TRBD1 (6 bases). Germline V gives CDR1 MDHEN, CDR2 SYDVKM. Trimming took off 9 bases at V and 1 base at J, with 12 bases between the two ends. This CDR3 is built from 14 residues. Variable domain in full (rest from reference TRBV28 and TRBJ2-2): DVKVTQSSRYLVKRTGEKVFLECVQDMDHENMFWYRQDPGLGLRLIYFSYDVKMKEKGDIPEGYSVSREKKERFSLILESASTNQTSMYLCASSSGQNTGELFFGEGSRLTVL.

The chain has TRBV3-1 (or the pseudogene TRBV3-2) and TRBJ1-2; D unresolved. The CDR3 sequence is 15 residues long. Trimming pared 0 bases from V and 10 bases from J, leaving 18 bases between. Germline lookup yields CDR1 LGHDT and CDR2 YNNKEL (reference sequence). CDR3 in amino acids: CASSQEGRNGKDYTF. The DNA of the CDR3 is TGTGCCAGCAGCCAAGAGGGAAGGAACGGGAAGGACTACACCTTC.

CDR3 loop: CASSLGQGVNEAFF. CDR3 sequence (DNA): TGTGCCAGCAGTTTGGGACAGGGGGTCAATGAAGCTTTCTTT. The chain couples TRBV6-5 to TRBJ1-1, with 11 bases matching TRBD1. Germline loops: CDR1 MNHEY, CDR2 SVGAGI. The CDR3 has 14 amino acids. J gave up 7 bases and V 4 bases, and 5 bases lay outside the gene matches.

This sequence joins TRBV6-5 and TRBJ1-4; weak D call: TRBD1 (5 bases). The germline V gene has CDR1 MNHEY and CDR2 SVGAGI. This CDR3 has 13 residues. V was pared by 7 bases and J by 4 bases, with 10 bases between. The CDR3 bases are TGTGCCAGCACCAGGGCCCTTAATGAAAAACTGTTTTTT. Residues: CASTRALNEKLFF.

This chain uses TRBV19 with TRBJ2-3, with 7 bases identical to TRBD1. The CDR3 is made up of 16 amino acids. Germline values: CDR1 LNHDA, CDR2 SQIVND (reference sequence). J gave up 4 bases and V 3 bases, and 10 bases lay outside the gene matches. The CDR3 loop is CASSIIQNRGADTQYF. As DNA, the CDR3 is TGTGCCAGTAGTATTATACAGAACAGGGGTGCAGATACGCAGTATTTT.

CDR3 bases: TGTGCCAGTAGTATAGGCGACGGCAGAGGGAACACCATATATTTT. This translates into CASSIGDGRGNTIYF. The V gene is TRBV19, the J gene TRBJ1-3; D gene unclear. V lost 1 base and J lost 7, with 14 bases in between. This CDR3 contains 15 residues. Germline V CDR1 and CDR2: LNHDA, SQIVND (reference sequence).

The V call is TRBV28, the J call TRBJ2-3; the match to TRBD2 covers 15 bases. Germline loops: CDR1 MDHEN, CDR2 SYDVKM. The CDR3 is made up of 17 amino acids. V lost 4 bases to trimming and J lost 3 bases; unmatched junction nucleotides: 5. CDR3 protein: CASSSPGTSGRTDTQYF. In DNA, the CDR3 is TGTGCCAGCAGTTCGCCCGGGACTAGCGGGAGGACAGATACGCAGTATTTT. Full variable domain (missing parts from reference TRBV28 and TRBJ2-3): DVKVTQSSRYLVKRTGEKVFLECVQDMDHENMFWYRQDPGLGLRLIYFSYDVKMKEKGDIPEGYSVSREKKERFSLILESASTNQTSMYLCASSSPGTSGRTDTQYFGPGTRLTVL.

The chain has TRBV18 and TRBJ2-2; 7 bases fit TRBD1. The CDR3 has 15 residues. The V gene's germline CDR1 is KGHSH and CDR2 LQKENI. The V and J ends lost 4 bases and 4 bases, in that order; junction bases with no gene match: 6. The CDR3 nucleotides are TGTGCCAGCTCACAAATACAGGGGCCCACCGGGGAGCTGTTTTTT. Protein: CASSQIQGPTGELFF.

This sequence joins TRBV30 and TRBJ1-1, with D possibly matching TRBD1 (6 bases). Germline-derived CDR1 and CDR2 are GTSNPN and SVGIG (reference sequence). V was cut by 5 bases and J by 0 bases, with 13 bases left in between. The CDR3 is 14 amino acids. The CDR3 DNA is TGTGCCTGGCACTCGGGACAATTGAACACTGAAGCTTTCTTT. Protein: CAWHSGQLNTEAFF.

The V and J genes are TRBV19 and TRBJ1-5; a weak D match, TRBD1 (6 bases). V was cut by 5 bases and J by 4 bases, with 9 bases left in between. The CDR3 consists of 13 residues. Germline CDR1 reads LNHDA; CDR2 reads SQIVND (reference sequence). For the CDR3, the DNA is TGTGCCAGTAGTGGACAGATTAATCAGCCCCAGCATTTT. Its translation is CASSGQINQPQHF. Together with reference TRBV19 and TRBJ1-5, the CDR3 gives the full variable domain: DGGITQSPKYLFRKEGQNVTLSCEQNLNHDAMYWYRQDPGQGLRLIYYSQIVNDFQKGDIAEGYSVSREKKESFPLTVTSAQKNPTAFYLCASSGQINQPQHFGDGTRLSIL.

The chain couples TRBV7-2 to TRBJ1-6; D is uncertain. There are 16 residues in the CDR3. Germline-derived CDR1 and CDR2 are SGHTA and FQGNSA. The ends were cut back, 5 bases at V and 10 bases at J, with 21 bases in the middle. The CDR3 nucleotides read TGTGCCAGCAGCGGAAGTCGGGCGGGTTGGGGATCACCCCTCCACTTT. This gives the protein CASSGSRAGWGSPLHF.

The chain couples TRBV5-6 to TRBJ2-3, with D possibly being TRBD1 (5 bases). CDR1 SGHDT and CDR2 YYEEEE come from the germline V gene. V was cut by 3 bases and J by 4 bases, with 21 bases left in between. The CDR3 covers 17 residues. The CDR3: CASSSDSSIPLSDTQYF. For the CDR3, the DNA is TGTGCCAGCAGCTCTGACAGTTCTATACCTTTGTCAGATACGCAGTATTTT. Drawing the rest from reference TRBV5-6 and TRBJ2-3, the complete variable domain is DAGVTQSPTHLIKTRGQQVTLRCSPKSGHDTVSWYQQALGQGPQFIFQYYEEEERQRGNFPDRFSGHQFPNYSSELNVNALLLGDSALYLCASSSDSSIPLSDTQYFGPGTRLTVL.

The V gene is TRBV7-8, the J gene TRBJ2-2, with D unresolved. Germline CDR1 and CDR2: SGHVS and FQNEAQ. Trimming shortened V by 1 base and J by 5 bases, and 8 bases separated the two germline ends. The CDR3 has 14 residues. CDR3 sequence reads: CASSLGPPTGELFF. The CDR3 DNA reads TGTGCCAGCAGCTTAGGGCCCCCAACCGGGGAGCTGTTTTTT.